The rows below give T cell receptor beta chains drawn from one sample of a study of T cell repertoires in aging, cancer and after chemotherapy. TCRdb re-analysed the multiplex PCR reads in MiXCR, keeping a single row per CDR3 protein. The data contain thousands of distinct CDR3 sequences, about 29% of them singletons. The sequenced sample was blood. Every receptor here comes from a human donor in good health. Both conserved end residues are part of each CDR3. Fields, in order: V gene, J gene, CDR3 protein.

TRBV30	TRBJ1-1	CAWSPGDRENTEAFF
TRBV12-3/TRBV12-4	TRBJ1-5	CASSFFNQPQHF
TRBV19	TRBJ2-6	CASTRTGSSGANVLTF
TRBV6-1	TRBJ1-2	CASKITTVSNYGYTF
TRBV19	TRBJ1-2	CASSRGRDYGYTF
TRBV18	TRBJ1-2	CASSRTEDYGYTF
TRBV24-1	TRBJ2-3	CATSVSRDTQYF
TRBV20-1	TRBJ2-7	CSAREVVTIYEQYF
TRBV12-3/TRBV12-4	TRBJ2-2	CASRGLAGGPDTGELFF
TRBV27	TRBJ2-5	CASSLIPGLQETQYF
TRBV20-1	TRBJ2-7	CSAMGPTSDSEQYF
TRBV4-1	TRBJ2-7	CASSQGGSGGIYEQYF
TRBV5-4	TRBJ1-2	CASSSPRGGQYGYTF
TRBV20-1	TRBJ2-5	CSARAGLAVQETQYF
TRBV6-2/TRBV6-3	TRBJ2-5	CASSYRRGETQYF
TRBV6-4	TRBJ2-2	CASSERGANTGELFF
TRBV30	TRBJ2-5	CAWSGVRETQYF
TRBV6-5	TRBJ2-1	CASSDSTYNEQFF
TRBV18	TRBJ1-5	CASSLDSNSNQPQHF
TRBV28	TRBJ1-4	CASSLFRQGGLEKLFF
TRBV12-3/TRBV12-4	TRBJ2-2	CASSLVAGGPTGELFF
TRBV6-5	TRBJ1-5	CASGVYGNQPQHF
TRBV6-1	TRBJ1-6	CASSEQTDNSPLHF
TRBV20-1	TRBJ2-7	CSASALAGVEQYF
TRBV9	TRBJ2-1	CASSVAGVSNEQFF
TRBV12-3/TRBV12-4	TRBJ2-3	CASSPSKSGRVTDTQYF
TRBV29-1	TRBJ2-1	CSAERPTASYNEQFF
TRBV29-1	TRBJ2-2	CSAGQGTGELFF
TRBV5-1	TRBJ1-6	CASSPGTDPVGGNSPLHF
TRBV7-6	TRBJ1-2	CASSLYTPGQDYGYTF
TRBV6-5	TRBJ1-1	CASSYGSTEAFF
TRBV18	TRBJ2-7	CASSPDRVRSYEQYF
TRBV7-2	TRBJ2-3	CASSSGLAGGFADTQYF
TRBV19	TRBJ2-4	CASTPRTGTKNIQYF
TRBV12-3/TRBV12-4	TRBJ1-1	CASCRNQGTEAFF
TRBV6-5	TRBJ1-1	CASSKGSGGWVTEAFF
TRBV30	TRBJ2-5	CAWSVGPNSGYQETQYF
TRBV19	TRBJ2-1	CASSRFNEQFF
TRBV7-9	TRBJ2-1	CASSLPALGNEQFF
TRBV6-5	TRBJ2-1	CASSEPGYEQFF
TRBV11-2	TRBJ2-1	CASSLEPLVSYNEQFF
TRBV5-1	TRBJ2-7	CASSLDLSSVASYEQYF
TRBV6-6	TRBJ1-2	CASSPGRAYGYTF
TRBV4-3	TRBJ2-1	CASSRGTDPTNNEQFF
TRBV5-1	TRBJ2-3	CATKPIGTDTQYF
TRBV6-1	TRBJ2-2	CASSIRYRGVLGTGELFF
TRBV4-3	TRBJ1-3	CASSQQPGPRNTIYF
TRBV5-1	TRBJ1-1	CASGVGVNTEAFF
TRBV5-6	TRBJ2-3	CASSLVGRGRGVASTDTQYF
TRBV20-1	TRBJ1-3	CSADPGVFGNTIYF
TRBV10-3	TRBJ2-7	CAISLGRGRGDEQYF
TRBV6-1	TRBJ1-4	CASSGGVYGEKLFF
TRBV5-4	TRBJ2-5	CASSLGQGQETQYF